Presented here are 24 T cell receptor beta chains from one specimen sequenced in a study of relationships among human T cell subsets. TCR alpha and beta CDR3s were amplified from mRNA by semiquantitative ARM-PCR. Tagged nested gene-specific primers were used first, then communal superprimers amplified exponentially. Via MiXCR, TCRdb re-called the multiplex PCR reads, giving one row per CDR3 protein. Of about 2,800 distinct CDR3 sequences in the sample, roughly four fifths were seen once. The sample taken for sequencing was total T cells sorted from blood. These receptors were collected from a man aged 40-50 years in good health.

The CDR3 region has the DNA TGCAGCGTTGAAACAAGTCCCTATGGCTACACCTTC. This sequence encodes CSVETSPYGYTF. V is TRBV29-1 and J is TRBJ1-2; no clear D. The V gene's germline CDR1 is SQVTM and CDR2 ANQGSEA. This CDR3 region has 12 residues. Between the trimmed V and J ends, which lost 2 bases and 4 bases, there was a span of 8 bases.

This chain joins TRBV11-2 and TRBJ1-4, with 7 bases lining up with TRBD1. Germline CDR1 and CDR2: SGHAT and FQNNGV. The CDR3 has 14 amino acids. Losses at the gene ends were 8 bases for V and 1 base for J; bases not matched to a gene: 4. The CDR3 coding sequence is TGTGCCAGCTTTTACAGGGGAACTAATGAAAAACTGTTTTTT. This translates into CASFYRGTNEKLFF. Variable domain in full (rest from reference TRBV11-2 and TRBJ1-4): EAGVAQSPRYKIIEKRQSVAFWCNPISGHATLYWYQQILGQGPKLLIQFQNNGVVDDSQLPKDRFSAERLKGVDSTLKIQPAKLEDSAVYLCASFYRGTNEKLFFGSGTQLSVL.

This chain connects TRBV27 to TRBJ2-7; the D gene is possibly TRBD1 (6 bases). This CDR3 spans 16 amino acids. Per the germline V gene, CDR1 is MNHEY and CDR2 is SMNVEV (reference sequence). Between the trimmed V and J ends, which lost 0 bases and 0 bases, there was a span of 12 bases. The CDR3 sequence: CASSLSPPGASYEQYF. The CDR3 nucleotides are TGTGCCAGCAGTTTATCTCCCCCAGGGGCCTCCTACGAGCAGTACTTC.

V and J are TRBV28 and TRBJ2-7; D perhaps matches TRBD1 (6 bases). CDR3 size: 16 residues. Germline V gene lookup returns CDR1 MDHEN and CDR2 SYDVKM. V lost 5 bases and J 1 base, leaving 18 bases between the germline ends. CDR3 amino acids: CASSTRLGTRSYEQYF. The CDR3 DNA sequence: TGTGCCAGCAGTACACGTCTCGGGACAAGATCCTACGAGCAGTACTTC.

This clonotype was seen a handful of times. The CDR3 here is CASSSSGTSGYNEQFF. CDR3 DNA: TGTGCCAGCAGTTCCTCCGGGACTAGCGGGTACAATGAGCAGTTCTTC. The V and J genes are TRBV28 and TRBJ2-1; 12 bases match TRBD2. Germline V gene lookup returns CDR1 MDHEN and CDR2 SYDVKM. V gave up 4 bases and J gave up 4 bases; unmatched junction bases: 5. This CDR3 is built from 16 residues.

The V gene is TRBV2, the J gene TRBJ1-2; D may be TRBD1 (5 bases). The CDR3 sequence is 14 residues long. Germline CDR1 is SNHLY and CDR2 is FYNNEI. Trimming removed 5 bases at V and 2 bases at J, with 12 bases between. The CDR3 spells CASSRGELNYGYTF. CDR3 bases: TGTGCCAGCAGTCGGGGCGAACTGAACTATGGCTACACCTTC.

This clonotype was counted a single time. This chain uses TRBV5-1 with TRBJ1-1, with a weak D call TRBD1 (6 bases). V lost 5 bases and J lost 4, with 24 bases in between. Germline loops: CDR1 SGHRS, CDR2 YFSETQ. This CDR3 contains 17 residues. The CDR3 reads CASRSTGSGGRGTEAFF. Here the CDR3 DNA reads TGCGCCAGCAGATCTACAGGGAGTGGCGGGAGAGGCACTGAAGCTTTCTTT.

V and J are TRBV19 and TRBJ2-1; D may be TRBD1 or TRBD2 (6 bases each). Germline assignment: CDR1 LNHDA and CDR2 SQIVND (reference sequence). V was pared by 3 bases and J by 7 bases, with 10 bases between. The CDR3 has 13 residues. The chain's CDR3 is CASSITGRNEQFF. CDR3 nucleotide sequence: TGTGCCAGTAGTATTACAGGGAGGAATGAGCAGTTCTTC.

This chain connects TRBV11-2 to TRBJ2-1; D remains unclear. Germline loops: CDR1 SGHAT, CDR2 FQNNGV. The V end lost 3 bases, the J end lost 0 bases, and 0 bases lay between the germline ends. CDR3 length: 12 amino acids. The CDR3 reads CASSFSYNEQFF. The DNA for the CDR3 is TGTGCCAGCAGCTTCTCCTACAATGAGCAGTTCTTC.

This chain joins TRBV11-2 and TRBJ2-7, with D maybe TRBD1 (7 bases). CDR3 size: 14 residues. Per the germline V gene, CDR1 is SGHAT and CDR2 is FQNNGV. Trimming left V 5 bases short and J 2 bases short, with 13 bases between. The CDR3 spells CASSPTRGAYEQYF. The CDR3, as DNA: TGTGCCAGCAGCCCGACCAGGGGGGCCTACGAGCAGTACTTC.

This clonotype came up a few times. The V and J genes are TRBV30 and TRBJ2-7; D is uncertain. The germline V and J ends were trimmed by 2 bases and 0 bases, with 5 bases remaining between them. The CDR3 consists of 12 residues. Germline V gene lookup returns CDR1 GTSNPN and CDR2 SVGIG (reference sequence). The CDR3 DNA sequence: TGTGCCTGGAGTCCCACCTCCTACGAGCAGTACTTC. Translation gives CAWSPTSYEQYF.

This chain links TRBV20-1 with TRBJ1-2; D uncertain. The CDR3 runs 15 residues. Germline V gene sequence: CDR1 DFQATT, CDR2 SNEGSKA (reference sequence). V gave up 0 bases and J gave up 3 bases, with 14 bases separating them. The CDR3 protein is CSARDYREGDYGYTF. The DNA for the CDR3 is TGCAGTGCTAGAGATTATCGGGAGGGAGACTATGGCTACACCTTC.

The rearrangement uses TRBV2 and TRBJ2-7; 9 bases fit TRBD1. Germline CDR1 SNHLY, CDR2 FYNNEI. With 4 bases clipped from V and 3 bases from J, the junction kept 1 base outside the gene matches. The CDR3 extends over 13 amino acids. CDR3 nucleotides: TGTGCCAGCAGTGTGACAGGGGGCTACGAGCAGTACTTC. Protein: CASSVTGGYEQYF.

The rearrangement joins TRBV11-2 to TRBJ1-3, with D unclear. The CDR3 sequence is 14 residues long. Germline V gene data show CDR1 as SGHAT and CDR2 as FQNNGV. Trimming removed 5 bases at V and 2 bases at J, with 10 bases between. CDR3 sequence: CASSLQAAGNTIYF. CDR3 bases: TGTGCCAGCAGCCTTCAAGCTGCTGGAAACACCATATATTTT.

This clonotype was observed a handful of times. The rearrangement uses TRBV11-2 and TRBJ2-7, with 8 bases identical to TRBD1. V gave up 0 bases and J gave up 7 bases; unmatched junction bases: 5. Germline-derived CDR1 and CDR2 are SGHAT and FQNNGV. CDR3 length: 14 amino acids. The CDR3 loop reads CASSLDPGGGEQYF. The CDR3 bases are TGTGCCAGCAGCTTAGACCCAGGGGGCGGGGAGCAGTACTTC.

As concerns this clonotype: Its ends do not fully match the called genes, so a read error is possible. The chain links TRBV5-1 to TRBJ2-5; D may be TRBD2 (7 bases). CDR1 is SGHRS, CDR2 YFSETQ, per germline. CDR3 length: 14 residues. The CDR3 protein is CASRTGGPQETQCF. DNA of the CDR3: TGCGCCAGCAGAACCGGGGGGCCCCAAGAGACCCAGTGCTTC.

The table lists this clonotype with a count of one. The V call is TRBV27, the J call TRBJ2-7; 7 bases match TRBD1. V trimming: 2 bases; J trimming: 3 bases; junction bases outside the gene matches: 4. CDR1 and CDR2 from the germline V gene are MNHEY and SMNVEV (reference sequence). The CDR3 sequence is 14 residues long. The CDR3 nucleotides are TGTGCCAGCAGTTTAGGTCAGGGGGACTACGAGCAGTACTTC. Translation: CASSLGQGDYEQYF.

J is TRBJ1-2 and V is TRBV3-1; no reliable D call. The germline CDR1 and CDR2 sequences are LGHDT and YNNKEL (reference sequence). The CDR3 sequence is 12 residues long. The CDR3 DNA reads as TGTGCGGTACATGGAGCGGACTATGGCTACACCTTC. Amino acids: CAVHGADYGYTF.

This chain uses TRBV4-1 with TRBJ1-5; D remains ambiguous. V dropped 0 bases and J dropped 2 bases, with 11 bases sitting between them. CDR3 size: 16 residues. Germline V lookup: CDR1 MGHRA, CDR2 YSYEKL. For the CDR3, the DNA is TGCGCCAGCAGCCAAGATCAGTGGCAGGGCAATCAGCCCCAGCATTTT. This sequence encodes CASSQDQWQGNQPQHF.

The J gene is TRBJ2-1, the V gene TRBV11-2; 10 positions match TRBD2. Trimming removed 5 bases from V and 7 bases from J; junction bases left unmatched: 5. Germline V gene sequence: CDR1 SGHAT, CDR2 FQNNGV. The CDR3 totals 14 residues. CDR3 nucleotide sequence: TGTGCCAGCAGCCTAGCGGGGGCAGGGAATGAGCAGTTCTTC. Translated, it gives CASSLAGAGNEQFF.

This chain uses TRBV15 with TRBJ2-5; 10 bases line up with TRBD2. The CDR3 loop spans 18 amino acids. The trim removed 0 bases at V and 2 bases at J, leaving 9 bases unmatched. Germline V gene sequence: CDR1 LNHNV, CDR2 YYDKDF (reference sequence). The CDR3, as DNA: TGTGCCACCAGCAGAGATGGGCTAGCGGGAGATAGGCAAGAGACCCAGTACTTC. Protein sequence: CATSRDGLAGDRQETQYF.

This chain joins TRBV20-1 and TRBJ1-1, with TRBD1 matching over 10 bases. From germline, CDR1 is DFQATT and CDR2 SNEGSKA (reference sequence). The CDR3 totals 16 residues. V was pared by 8 bases and J by 1 base, with 13 bases of the junction left unmatched. As DNA, the CDR3 is TGCAGTTCGAGGTGGGGGACAGGGGTGGAGAACACTGAAGCTTTCTTT. This sequence encodes CSSRWGTGVENTEAFF.

The chain carries TRBV5-1 and TRBJ2-1; D gene unclear. Trimming removed 4 bases at V and 0 bases at J, with 17 bases between. This CDR3 spans 17 amino acids. Per the germline V gene, CDR1 is SGHRS and CDR2 is YFSETQ. The CDR3 DNA sequence: TGCGCCAGCAGCAAACAGACGATACAGAGCTCCTACAATGAGCAGTTCTTC. Translation: CASSKQTIQSSYNEQFF. Full variable domain (rest looked up from reference TRBV5-1 and TRBJ2-1): KAGVTQTPRYLIKTRGQQVTLSCSPISGHRSVSWYQQTPGQGLQFLFEYFSETQRNKGNFPGRFSGRQFSNSRSEMNVSTLELGDSALYLCASSKQTIQSSYNEQFFGPGTRLTVL.

The rearrangement uses TRBV5-6 and TRBJ2-7; TRBD1 is a possible D gene (6 bases). This CDR3 comprises 12 residues. CDR1 and CDR2 (germline): SGHDT, YYEEEE. The ends were cut back, 0 bases at V and 6 bases at J, with 7 bases in the middle. The CDR3 sequence is CASSLVRGEQYF. The DNA of the CDR3 is TGTGCCAGCAGCTTGGTCAGGGGCGAGCAGTACTTC.